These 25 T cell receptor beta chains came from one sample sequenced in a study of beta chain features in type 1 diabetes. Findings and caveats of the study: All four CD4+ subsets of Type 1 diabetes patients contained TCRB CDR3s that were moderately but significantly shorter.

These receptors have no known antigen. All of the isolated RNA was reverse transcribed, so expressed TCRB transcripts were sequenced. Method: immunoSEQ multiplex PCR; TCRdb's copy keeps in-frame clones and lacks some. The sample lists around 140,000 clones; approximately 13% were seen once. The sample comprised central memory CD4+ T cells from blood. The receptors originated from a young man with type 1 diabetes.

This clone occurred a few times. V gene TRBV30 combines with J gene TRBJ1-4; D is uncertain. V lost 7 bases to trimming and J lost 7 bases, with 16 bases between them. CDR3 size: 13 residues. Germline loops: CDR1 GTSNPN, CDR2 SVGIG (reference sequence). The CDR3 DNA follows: TGTGCCTACTCGCCGAGGGCCGGTGAAAAACTGTTTTTT. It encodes CAYSPRAGEKLFF.

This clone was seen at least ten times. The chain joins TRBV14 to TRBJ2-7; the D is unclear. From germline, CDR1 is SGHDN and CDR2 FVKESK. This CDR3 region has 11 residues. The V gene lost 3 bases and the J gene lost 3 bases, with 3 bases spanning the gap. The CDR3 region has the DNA TGTGCCAGCAGCCAGATCTACGAGCAGTACTTC. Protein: CASSQIYEQYF.

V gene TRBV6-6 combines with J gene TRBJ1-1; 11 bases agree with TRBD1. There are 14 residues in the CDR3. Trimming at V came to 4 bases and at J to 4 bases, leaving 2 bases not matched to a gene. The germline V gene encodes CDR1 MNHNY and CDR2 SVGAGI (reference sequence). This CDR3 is CASSSGQGATEAFF. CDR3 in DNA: TGTGCCAGCAGTTCCGGACAGGGGGCCACTGAAGCTTTCTTT.

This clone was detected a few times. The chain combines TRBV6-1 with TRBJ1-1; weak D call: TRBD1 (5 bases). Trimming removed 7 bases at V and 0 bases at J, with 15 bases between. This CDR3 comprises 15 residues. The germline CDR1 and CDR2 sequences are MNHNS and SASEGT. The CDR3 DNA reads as TGTGCCAGCACCCCGTCGGGGGGAATGAACACTGAAGCTTTCTTT. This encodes CASTPSGGMNTEAFF.

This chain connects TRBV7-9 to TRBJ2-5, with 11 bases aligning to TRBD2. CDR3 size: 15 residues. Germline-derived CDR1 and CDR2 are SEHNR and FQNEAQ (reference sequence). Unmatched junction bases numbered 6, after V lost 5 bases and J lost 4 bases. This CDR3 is CASSIRLAGIETQYF. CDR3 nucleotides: TGTGCCAGCAGCATCCGACTAGCGGGGATAGAGACCCAGTACTTC.

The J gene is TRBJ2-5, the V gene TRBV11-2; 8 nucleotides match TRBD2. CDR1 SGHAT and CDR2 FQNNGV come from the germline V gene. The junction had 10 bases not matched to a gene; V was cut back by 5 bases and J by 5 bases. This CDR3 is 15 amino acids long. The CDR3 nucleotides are TGTGCCAGCAGCGTGACTAGCGCTGGTGCGGAGACCCAGTACTTC. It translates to CASSVTSAGAETQYF.

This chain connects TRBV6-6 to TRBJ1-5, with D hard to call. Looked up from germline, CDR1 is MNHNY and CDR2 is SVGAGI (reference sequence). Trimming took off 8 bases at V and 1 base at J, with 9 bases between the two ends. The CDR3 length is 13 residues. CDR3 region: CASVTESNQPQHF. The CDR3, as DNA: TGTGCCAGCGTTACAGAGAGCAATCAGCCCCAGCATTTT.

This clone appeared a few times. The CDR3 here is CASRRPGHMNTEAFF. The CDR3 DNA is TGTGCCAGCAGGAGACCGGGACATATGAACACTGAAGCTTTCTTT. The chain couples TRBV6-5 to TRBJ1-1, with a possible D match to TRBD1 (6 bases). The germline V and J ends were trimmed by 6 bases and 0 bases, with 14 bases remaining between them. CDR3 size: 15 residues. The germline V gene encodes CDR1 MNHEY and CDR2 SVGAGI.

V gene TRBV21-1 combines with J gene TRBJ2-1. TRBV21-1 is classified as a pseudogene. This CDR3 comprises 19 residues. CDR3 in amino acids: CASSLRGGPRPSSYNEQFF. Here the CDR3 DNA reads TGTGCCAGCAGCCTCCGTGGGGGGCCACGACCGAGCTCCTACAATGAGCAGTTCTTC.

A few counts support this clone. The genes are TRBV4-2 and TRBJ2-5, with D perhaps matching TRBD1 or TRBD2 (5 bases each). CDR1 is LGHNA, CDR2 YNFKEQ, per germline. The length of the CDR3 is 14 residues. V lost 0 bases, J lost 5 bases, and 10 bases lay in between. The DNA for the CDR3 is TGTGCCAGCAGCCAAGATGGGGGATCCGAGACCCAGTACTTC. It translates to CASSQDGGSETQYF.

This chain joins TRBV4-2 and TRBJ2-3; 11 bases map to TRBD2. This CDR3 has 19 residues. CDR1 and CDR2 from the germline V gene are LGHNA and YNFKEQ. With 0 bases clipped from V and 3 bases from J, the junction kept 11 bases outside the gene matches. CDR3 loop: CASSQEDSGGAMSTDTQYF. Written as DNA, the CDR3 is TGTGCCAGCAGCCAAGAGGATAGCGGGGGGGCGATGTCGACAGATACGCAGTATTTT.

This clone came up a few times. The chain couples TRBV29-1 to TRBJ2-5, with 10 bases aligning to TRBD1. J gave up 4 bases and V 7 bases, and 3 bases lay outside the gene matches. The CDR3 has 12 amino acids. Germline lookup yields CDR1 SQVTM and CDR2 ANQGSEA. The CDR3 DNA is TGCAGCGGGACAGGGGGTGGAGAGACCCAGTACTTC. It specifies CSGTGGGETQYF.

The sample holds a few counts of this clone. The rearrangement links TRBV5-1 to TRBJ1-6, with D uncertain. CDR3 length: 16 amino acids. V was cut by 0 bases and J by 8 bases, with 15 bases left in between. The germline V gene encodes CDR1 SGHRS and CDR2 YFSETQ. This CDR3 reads CASSLDPGLSYSPLHF. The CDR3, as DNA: TGCGCCAGCAGCTTGGACCCGGGATTATCATATTCACCCCTCCACTTT.

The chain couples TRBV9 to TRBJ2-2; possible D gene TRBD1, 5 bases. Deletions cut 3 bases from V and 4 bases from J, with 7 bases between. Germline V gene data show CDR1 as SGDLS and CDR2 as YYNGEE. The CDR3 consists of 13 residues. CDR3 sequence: CASSETVTGELFF. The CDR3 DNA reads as TGTGCCAGCAGCGAGACAGTCACCGGGGAGCTGTTTTTT. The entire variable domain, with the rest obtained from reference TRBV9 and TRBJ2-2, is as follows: DSGVTQTPKHLITATGQRVTLRCSPRSGDLSVYWYQQSLDQGLQFLIQYYNGEERAKGNILERFSAQQFPDLHSELNLSSLELGDSALYFCASSETVTGELFFGEGSRLTVL.

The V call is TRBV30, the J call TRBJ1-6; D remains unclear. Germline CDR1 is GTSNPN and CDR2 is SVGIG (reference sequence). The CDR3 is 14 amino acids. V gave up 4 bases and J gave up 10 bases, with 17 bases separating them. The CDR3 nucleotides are TGTGCCTGGACTCGAGGGCAGCCTGGGTCACCCCTCCACTTT. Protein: CAWTRGQPGSPLHF.

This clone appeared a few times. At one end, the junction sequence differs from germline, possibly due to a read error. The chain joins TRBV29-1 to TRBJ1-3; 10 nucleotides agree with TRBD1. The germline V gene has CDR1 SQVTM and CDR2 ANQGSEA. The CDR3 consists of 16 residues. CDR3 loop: CSVEGDRGLAGNTIYF. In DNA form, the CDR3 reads TGCAGCGTCGAAGGTGACAGGGGGCTGGCTGGAAACACCATATATTTT.

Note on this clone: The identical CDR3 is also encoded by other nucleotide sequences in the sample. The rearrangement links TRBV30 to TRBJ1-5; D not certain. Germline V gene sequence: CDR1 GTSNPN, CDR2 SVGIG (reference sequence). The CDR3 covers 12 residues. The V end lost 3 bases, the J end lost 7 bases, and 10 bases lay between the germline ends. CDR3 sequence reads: CAWSPPNQPQHF. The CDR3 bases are TGTGCCTGGAGCCCACCGAACCAGCCCCAGCATTTT. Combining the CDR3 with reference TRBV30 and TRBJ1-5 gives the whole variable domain SQTIHQWPATLVQPVGSPLSLECTVEGTSNPNLYWYRQAAGRGLQLLFYSVGIGQISSEVPQNLSASRPQDRQFILSSKKLLLSDSGFYLCAWSPPNQPQHFGDGTRLSIL.

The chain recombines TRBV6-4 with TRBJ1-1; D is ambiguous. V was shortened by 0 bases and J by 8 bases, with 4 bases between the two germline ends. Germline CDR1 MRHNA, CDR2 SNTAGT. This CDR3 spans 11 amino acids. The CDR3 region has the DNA TGTGCCAGCAGTGACTCTACCGAAGCTTTCTTT. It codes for CASSDSTEAFF.

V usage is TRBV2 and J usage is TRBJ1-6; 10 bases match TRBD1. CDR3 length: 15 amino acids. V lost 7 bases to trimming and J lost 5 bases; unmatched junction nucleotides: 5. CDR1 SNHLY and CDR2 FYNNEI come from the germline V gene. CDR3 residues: CASTAGTGDNSPLHF. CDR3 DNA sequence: TGTGCCAGCACTGCCGGGACAGGGGATAATTCACCCCTCCACTTT.

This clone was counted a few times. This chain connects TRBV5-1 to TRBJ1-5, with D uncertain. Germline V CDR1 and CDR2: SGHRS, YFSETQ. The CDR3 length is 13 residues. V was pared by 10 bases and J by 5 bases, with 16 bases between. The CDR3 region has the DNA TGCGCCGGAAGACTTTACGGAGATCAGCCCCAGCATTTT. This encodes CAGRLYGDQPQHF.

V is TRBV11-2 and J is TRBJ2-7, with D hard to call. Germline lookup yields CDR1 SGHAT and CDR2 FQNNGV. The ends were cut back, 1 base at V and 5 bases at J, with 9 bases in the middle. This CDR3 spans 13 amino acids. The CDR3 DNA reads TGTGCCAGCAGCTTAGCGGGCGCGGACGAGCAGTACTTC. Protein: CASSLAGADEQYF.

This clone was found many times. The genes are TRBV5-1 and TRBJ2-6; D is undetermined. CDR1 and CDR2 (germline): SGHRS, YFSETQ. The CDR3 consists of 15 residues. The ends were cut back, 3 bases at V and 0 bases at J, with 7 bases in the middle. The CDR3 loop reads CASSSDTSGANVLTF. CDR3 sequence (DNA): TGCGCCAGCAGCTCTGACACCTCTGGGGCCAACGTCCTGACTTTC.

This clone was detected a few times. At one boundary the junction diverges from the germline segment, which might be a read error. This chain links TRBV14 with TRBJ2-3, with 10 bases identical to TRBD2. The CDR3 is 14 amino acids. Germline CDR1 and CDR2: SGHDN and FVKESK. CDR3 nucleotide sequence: TGTGCCAGCAGCCAAGGTACCAGCGGGGGGGCCCGGAATTTT. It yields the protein CASSQGTSGGARNF.

CDR3 bases: TGTGCCTGGACCCACCGGAGAAACTACGAGCAGTACTTC. Translating gives CAWTHRRNYEQYF. The chain links TRBV30 to TRBJ2-5, with no clear D. The closer fit of TRBJ2-7 to the DNA end suggests the J call may be wrong. Germline V gives CDR1 GTSNPN, CDR2 SVGIG (reference sequence). This CDR3 region has 13 residues.

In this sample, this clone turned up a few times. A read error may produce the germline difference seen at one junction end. CDR3 region: CASSPETGTGRLNGGF. The CDR3 DNA reads TGTGCCAGCTCACCAGAGACCGGGACAGGGAGGCTAAACGGTGGCTTC. The V gene is TRBV18, the J gene TRBJ2-7; TRBD1 agrees at 9 bases. The germline V gene encodes CDR1 KGHSH and CDR2 LQKENI. This CDR3 has 16 amino acids. Full variable domain (rest looked up from reference TRBV18 and TRBJ2-7): NAGVMQNPRHLVRRRGQEARLRCSPMKGHSHVYWYRQLPEEGLKFMVYLQKENIIDESGMPKERFSAEFPKEGPSILRIQQVVRGDSAAYFCASSPETGTGRLNGGFGPGTRLTVT.